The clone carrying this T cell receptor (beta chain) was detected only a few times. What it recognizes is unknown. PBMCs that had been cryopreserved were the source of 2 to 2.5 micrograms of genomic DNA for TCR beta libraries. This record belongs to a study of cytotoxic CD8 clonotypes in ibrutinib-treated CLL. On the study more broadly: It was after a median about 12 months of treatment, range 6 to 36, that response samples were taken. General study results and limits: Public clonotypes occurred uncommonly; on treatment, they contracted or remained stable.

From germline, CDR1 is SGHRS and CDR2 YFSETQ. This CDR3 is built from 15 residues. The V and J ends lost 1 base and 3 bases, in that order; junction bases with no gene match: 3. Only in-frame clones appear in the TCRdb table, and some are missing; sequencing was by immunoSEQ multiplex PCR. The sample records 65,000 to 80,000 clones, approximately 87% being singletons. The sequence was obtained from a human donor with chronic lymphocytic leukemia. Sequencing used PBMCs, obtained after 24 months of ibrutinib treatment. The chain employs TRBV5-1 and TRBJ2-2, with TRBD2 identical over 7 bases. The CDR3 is CASSLSAGDTGELFF. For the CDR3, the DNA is TGCGCCAGCAGCTTGAGCGCGGGAGACACCGGGGAGCTGTTTTTT.